This T cell receptor (beta chain) is from a study of T-cell reconstitution after alpha-beta-depleted transplantation in children (dated by TCRdb to about 2016). Regarding the study in general: Using TCR repertoire profiling, the study quantitatively followed how T-cell immune reconstitution unfolded in children after TCRalphabeta/CD19-depleted allogeneic hematopoietic cell transplantation. Overall results and qualifications from the work: The high TCRbeta diversity at day 60 in some patients was ascribed to recipient T cells and intrathymic progenitors that had survived conditioning. Apparently early alphabetaT-cell count recovery about two months after transplant reportedly relied on only several hundred rapidly expanded clones derived from non-depleted graft cells. Over subsequent months, a decline in hyperexpanded clone frequencies was noted, and after one year, T-cell counts and TCRbeta diversity were mostly ascribed to newly produced T cells.

The sample's treatment or condition label is to be understood as: allogeneic hematopoietic cell transplantation with graft depleted of TCRalphabeta T cells and CD19 B cells. The transplant recipients were children given TCRalphabeta/CD19-depleted allogeneic hematopoietic cell grafts. The V end gives up 4 bases and the J end 5 bases, leaving 3 bases in the junction not matched to a gene. CDR1 SGHRS and CDR2 YFSETQ were looked up in the germline V gene. Measured from the cysteine to the phenylalanine, the CDR3 is 14 residues long. This entry keeps only the CDR3 DNA: 42 bases, framed from base 1. The library was prepared using PCR. For sequencing, an Illumina HiSeq 2500 was employed. TCR libraries were prepared with molecular barcoding, using unique molecular identifiers to normalize TCRbeta repertoire quantification. The raw public reads went through TCRdb reprocessing: fastp at Q25, MiXCR clone calling, in-frame beta chains kept. Here each entry gathers all rows of one CDR3 protein and keeps the most common genes and DNA. The sample table records 600,000 to 700,000 distinct CDR3 sequences; around 12% of these occur just once. Clones ranked in the top ten supply 0.79% of the sample.

This clonotype was counted ten times or more. The antigen it binds to is not known. Base qualities are not at hand, and no much larger clone is one base apart. The source material was PBMCs, sampled before TCRalphabeta/CD19-depleted stem cell transplant. The chain uses TRBV5-1 and TRBJ2-1, and 10 bases in between align with TRBD1. This TCR came from a girl aged 2-15 years with congenital amegakaryocytic thrombocytopenia, due to receive a stem cell transplant. The CDR3 loop reads CASSTGQGDNEQFF. The DNA is as follows: TGCGCCAGCAGCACCGGACAGGGGGACAATGAGCAGTTCTTC.